The clone carrying this T cell receptor beta chain has just one count. This CDR3 contains 15 residues. Germline CDR1 reads MDHEN; CDR2 reads SYDVKM. V shed 5 bases and J shed 2 bases, with 16 bases lying between them. This sample is drawn from a study of technical replicates of blood from a few donors. Method: immunoSEQ multiplex PCR; TCRdb's copy keeps in-frame clones and lacks some. In the table there are about 100,000 clones, 96% of which are singletons. The TCR comes from a human donor in good health. V gene TRBV28 combines with J gene TRBJ2-7; no clear D. Sequenced input: T cells isolated from PBMCs. In DNA, the CDR3 is TGTGCCAGCAGTCATCTGCTGCTCCGGGCCTACGAGCAGTACTTC. This gives the protein CASSHLLLRAYEQYF.